This entry is about one TCR beta chain. The antigen remains unidentified. The data originate from a study of cytomegalovirus exposure and HLA in healthy donors. Study outcomes and limitations: Near-uniform donor sequencing depth was presumed by presence/absence analyses. According to an earlier analysis, most TCR beta V segments yielded productive rearrangements about 90% or about 30% of the time. Apart from CMV serostatus, no immune exposure information was available.

The PCR used 60 Vbeta and 13 Jbeta primers. Produced via immunoSEQ multiplex PCR; TCRdb's table is partial and in-frame only. The repertoire includes 130,000 or so clones, about 80% of them detected once, and 1.5% to 2.5% sits in the top ten. This CDR3 has 15 amino acids. Trimming cost V 8 bases and J 7 bases; bases outside gene matches: 13. Germline V gene sequence: CDR1 MRHNA, CDR2 SNTAGT. Sequencing was done on a sample of PBMCs. The TCR sequence derives from a woman in her thirties or forties in good health and CMV-seronegative. J is TRBJ2-1 and V is TRBV6-4; 8 positions agree with TRBD2. CDR3 bases: TGTGCCAGCTCTCGGCTAGCGGGCTCGGAAAATGAGCAGTTCTTC. Its translation: CASSRLAGSENEQFF.